This TCR beta chain was captured by sequencing in a study of blood T cell repertoires in COVID-19. Study-level information: Samples of COVID-19 (acute and convalescent) were obtained from the United States, Italy and Spain. The analysed material was cDNA or gDNA that came from T cells, B-cell-depleted T cells, or PBMCs.

The junction had 7 bases not matched to a gene; V was cut back by 6 bases and J by 0 bases. Per germline, CDR1 SEHNR and CDR2 FQNEAQ (reference sequence). The CDR3 is made up of 17 amino acids. Original processing methods: Nucleated cell number was recorded as an estimate derived from reference gene primer amplification. Repertoires were generated with immunoSEQ multiplex PCR, while TCRdb's copy carries only in-frame clones and drops some. V and J calls and clone size follow that table, whereas D and trimming were derived from the DNA. Of over 200,000 clones in the sample, less than 90% were seen once.

The rearrangement links TRBV7-9 to TRBJ1-4, with 10 bases lining up with TRBD1. This sequence originates from a middle-aged man with active or convalescent COVID-19. Sequencing was carried out using peripheral blood. The CDR3 DNA reads as TGTGCCAGCAGTCCAGACAGGGGGCTTCCAACTAATGAAAAACTGTTTTTT. Its translation is CASSPDRGLPTNEKLFF.